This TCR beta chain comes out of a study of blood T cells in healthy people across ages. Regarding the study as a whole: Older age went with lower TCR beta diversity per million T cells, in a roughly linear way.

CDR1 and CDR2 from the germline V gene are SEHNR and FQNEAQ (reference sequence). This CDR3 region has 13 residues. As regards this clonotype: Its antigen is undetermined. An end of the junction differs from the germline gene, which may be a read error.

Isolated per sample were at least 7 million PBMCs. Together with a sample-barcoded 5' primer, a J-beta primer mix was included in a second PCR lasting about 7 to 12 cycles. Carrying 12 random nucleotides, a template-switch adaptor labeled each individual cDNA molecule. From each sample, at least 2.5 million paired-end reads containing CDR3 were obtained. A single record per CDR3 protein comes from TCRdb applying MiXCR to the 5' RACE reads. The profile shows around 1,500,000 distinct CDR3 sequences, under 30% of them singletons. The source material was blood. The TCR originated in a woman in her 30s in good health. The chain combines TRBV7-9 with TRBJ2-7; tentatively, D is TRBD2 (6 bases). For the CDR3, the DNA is TGTGCCAGAAGCTTATCGGGCGGGAACGAGCAGTACTTC. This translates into CARSLSGGNEQYF.